These 14 T cell receptor beta chains were all obtained from the same sample, sequenced in a study of T cells in Graves' hyperthyroidism and ophthalmopathy. Regions amplified from RNA transcripts were the TCR beta CDR3 regions. Primed by the HTBI set, a first-round RT-PCR was run on the TCR CDR3. TCRdb re-analysed the multiplex PCR reads in MiXCR, keeping a single row per CDR3 protein. The sample carries approximately 590,000 distinct CDR3 sequences, 15% to 18% recorded once. The specimen sequenced was blood. These receptors came from a young woman with Graves' hyperthyroidism.

Regarding this clonotype: Just one base apart from a much larger clone, this may be a read error. The V and J genes are TRBV6-1 and TRBJ1-5, with D possibly matching TRBD1 (5 bases). This CDR3 is built from 14 residues. CDR1 is MNHNS and CDR2 is SASEGT in the germline V gene. The CDR3 loop reads CASSVRGSNQSQHF. The CDR3 nucleotides are TGTGCCAGCAGTGTAAGGGGTAGCAATCAGTCCCAGCATTTT.

This clonotype was observed a handful of times. The V and J genes are TRBV24-1 and TRBJ2-1; D might be TRBD1 (6 bases). From germline, CDR1 is KGHDR and CDR2 SFDVKD. The V gene lost 6 bases and the J gene lost 9 bases, with 14 bases spanning the gap. This CDR3 has 13 amino acids. Written as DNA, the CDR3 is TGTGCCACCAGTAAGGCAGGGGCGGTTGAGCAGTTCTTC. Protein product: CATSKAGAVEQFF.

This clonotype was observed at least ten times. The chain joins TRBV6-2 or TRBV6-3 to TRBJ2-1, with TRBD2 matching over 11 bases. V lost 9 bases and J lost 5; bases outside the gene matches: 9. The CDR3 runs 15 residues. CDR1 and CDR2 (germline): MNHEY, SVGEGT. Here the CDR3 reads CASSGRAPVHNEQFF. CDR3 in DNA: TGTGCCAGTAGCGGGAGGGCCCCTGTACACAATGAGCAGTTCTTC.

This chain connects TRBV20-1 to TRBJ2-1; 15 bases match TRBD2. Trimming removed 7 bases from V and 6 bases from J; junction bases left unmatched: 7. Germline CDR1 is DFQATT and CDR2 is SNEGSKA (reference sequence). This CDR3 comprises 15 residues. The DNA for the CDR3 is TGCAGTGTTCTGGGACTAGCGGGAGGTCTCAATGAGCAGTTCTTC. Protein: CSVLGLAGGLNEQFF.

This clonotype was counted ten times or more. The rearrangement joins TRBV2 to TRBJ1-2, with D possibly TRBD1 on 6 matching bases. V was pared by 6 bases and J by 5 bases, with 13 bases between. This CDR3 has 13 residues. From germline, CDR1 is SNHLY and CDR2 FYNNEI. CDR3 in DNA: TGTGCCAGCAGCCTAACAGGGTTGTATGGCTACACCTTC. Encoded protein: CASSLTGLYGYTF.

This clonotype was recorded a few times. V usage is TRBV20-1 and J usage is TRBJ1-1, with D tentatively TRBD1 (5 bases). The germline V and J ends were trimmed by 1 base and 3 bases, with 9 bases remaining between them. Germline loops: CDR1 DFQATT, CDR2 SNEGSKA (reference sequence). The CDR3 is 13 amino acids. CDR3 in DNA: TGCAGTGCTAGAGTGCCGGGGGACACTGAAGCTTTCTTT. This codes for CSARVPGDTEAFF.

The chain is built from TRBV12-3 or TRBV12-4 and TRBJ2-5; tentative D call: TRBD1 (6 bases). This CDR3 spans 15 amino acids. Between the trimmed V and J ends, which lost 6 bases and 5 bases, there was a span of 19 bases. CDR3 in amino acids: CASSFKGGFRETQYF. The DNA of the CDR3 is TGTGCCAGCAGCTTCAAAGGGGGTTTCCGGGAGACCCAGTACTTC.

Ten or more counts support this clonotype. The chain uses TRBV12-3 or TRBV12-4 and TRBJ1-5; D is ambiguous. This CDR3 is 15 amino acids long. The germline V and J ends were trimmed by 1 base and 2 bases, with 9 bases remaining between them. CDR3 nucleotides: TGTGCCAGCAGTTTAGTGGGAGGCGGCAATCAGCCCCAGCATTTT. Translation: CASSLVGGGNQPQHF.

This clonotype was counted a few times. CDR3 amino acids: CASSLTSLAGGSYYNEQFF. CDR3 in DNA: TGTGCCAGCAGCTTAACGTCCCTAGCGGGAGGATCGTACTACAATGAGCAGTTCTTC. This chain links TRBV7-3 with TRBJ2-1, with 11 bases identical to TRBD2. The length of the CDR3 is 19 residues. Germline lookup yields CDR1 SGHTA and CDR2 FQGTGA. V lost 0 bases to trimming and J lost 3 bases; unmatched junction nucleotides: 10.

In its sample, this clonotype was seen a few times. V is TRBV7-2 and J is TRBJ2-7; D might be TRBD1 or TRBD2, each matching 6 bases. CDR3 length equals 14 residues. Trimming left V 6 bases short and J 2 bases short, with 14 bases between. Germline values: CDR1 SGHTA, CDR2 FQGNSA. For the CDR3, the DNA is TGTGCCAGCAGGGTATGGGGGGCCGCCTACGAGCAGTACTTC. Translating gives CASRVWGAAYEQYF.

This clonotype came up many times. The chain joins TRBV27 to TRBJ1-1, with D uncertain. The CDR3 runs 17 residues. Germline V gene sequence: CDR1 MNHEY, CDR2 SMNVEV (reference sequence). The germline V and J ends were trimmed by 8 bases and 1 base, with 23 bases remaining between them. The CDR3 bases are TGTGCCAGCGGATCTCCGGGATCCCTCTCCCCGAACACTGAAGCTTTCTTT. It codes for CASGSPGSLSPNTEAFF.

This clonotype was recorded at least ten times. The chain recombines TRBV7-2 with TRBJ2-5; D may be TRBD2 (5 bases). V lost 4 bases to trimming and J lost 5 bases, with 20 bases between them. Germline CDR1 is SGHTA and CDR2 is FQGNSA. The CDR3 totals 16 residues. CDR3 region: CASSSFGRGNWETQYF. In DNA, the CDR3 is TGTGCCAGCAGCTCATTCGGACGGGGAAATTGGGAGACCCAGTACTTC.

This clonotype appeared many times. This chain connects TRBV30 to TRBJ2-5; tentative D call: TRBD2 (5 bases). This CDR3 region has 13 residues. V lost 1 base and J 1 base, leaving 7 bases between the germline ends. Germline lookup yields CDR1 GTSNPN and CDR2 SVGIG (reference sequence). Here the CDR3 DNA reads TGTGCCTGGAGTGGAGGGATCCAAGAGACCCAGTACTTC. Its translation is CAWSGGIQETQYF.

The chain has TRBV7-2 and TRBJ1-3, with TRBD1 as a possible D gene (6 bases). Trimming removed 1 base from V and 3 bases from J, with 10 bases in between. Looked up from germline, CDR1 is SGHTA and CDR2 is FQGNSA. CDR3 length: 15 residues. The CDR3 here is CASSLGAGVGNTIYF. CDR3 DNA: TGTGCCAGCAGCTTAGGGGCAGGGGTTGGAAACACCATATATTTT.